Listed here is a single T cell receptor beta chain. What it recognizes is unknown. The entry originates in a study of T cell repertoires in cytomegalovirus infection. V was shortened by 3 bases and J by 7 bases, with 4 bases between the two germline ends. CDR3 length equals 11 residues. Germline V gene lookup returns CDR1 MNHEY and CDR2 SVGAGI. One entry per CDR3 protein results from TCRdb running MiXCR on the reads. The repertoire holds tens of thousands of distinct CDR3 sequences, with around 21% as singletons. The origin of this receptor is a human donor in good health (CMV status not recorded). Some clones in this sample may be carry-over from other donors' samples. Sequencing was done on a sample of PBMCs, sequenced either directly or after in vitro stimulation (not recorded which). The rearrangement joins TRBV6-5 to TRBJ2-4; D is uncertain. The CDR3 DNA reads TGTGCCAGCAGTTATTCGAACATTCAGTACTTC. Translation: CASSYSNIQYF.